The rows below give T cell receptor beta chains drawn from one sample of a study of T cells in Graves' hyperthyroidism and ophthalmopathy. Each CDR3 protein is one row after TCRdb ran MiXCR on the multiplex PCR reads. The sample carries about 840,000 distinct CDR3 sequences, about 38% recorded once. The specimen was blood. The receptor source for this set is a man younger than 35 with Graves' hyperthyroidism. Each CDR3 is given with its conserved first and last residue.

v_gene	j_gene	CDR3aa
TRBV9	TRBJ1-6	CASSWPANSPLHF
TRBV10-3	TRBJ1-5	CAISGGQGAQPQHF
TRBV5-4	TRBJ2-7	CASSLLGSEQYF
TRBV2	TRBJ2-7	CASSERGRAYEQYF
TRBV11-1	TRBJ1-2	CASSTPGDDYGYTF
TRBV15	TRBJ2-2	CATSIPAAGELFF
TRBV25-1	TRBJ1-2	CASSGGTGVGYTF
TRBV7-9	TRBJ1-1	CASGVRGDHTEAFF
TRBV19	TRBJ2-7	CASSILSEESYEQYF
TRBV7-2	TRBJ1-6	CASSLGTAQFNSPLHF
TRBV29-1	TRBJ2-6	CSLTGQAGANVLTF
TRBV10-3	TRBJ2-7	CAISHSGRVGEQYF
TRBV5-8	TRBJ2-5	CASTRGGPSQETQYF
TRBV5-4	TRBJ2-7	CASSLVDFNYEQYF
TRBV19	TRBJ2-5	CASRSNSETQYF
TRBV20-1	TRBJ2-5	CSAIDRPQTQYF
TRBV6-1	TRBJ1-1	CASSEETEWMNTEAFF
TRBV20-1	TRBJ2-7	CSAREGAEQYF
TRBV12-3/TRBV12-4	TRBJ1-2	CASSALVYGYTF
TRBV24-1	TRBJ2-2	CATSSAGTSLRTGELFF
TRBV2	TRBJ1-2	CASKGPSDFYGYTF
TRBV20-1	TRBJ2-5	CSARRGLAGARETQYF
TRBV5-1	TRBJ2-3	CASSDNLEAQYF
TRBV24-1	TRBJ1-1	CATSTRGTEAFF
TRBV29-1	TRBJ2-5	CSVWTGPETQYF
TRBV7-2	TRBJ2-6	CASSLSPAGANVLTF
TRBV9	TRBJ1-5	CASSVGGFNQPQHF
TRBV2	TRBJ1-5	CASTGAVGTRDQPQHF
TRBV11-2	TRBJ1-1	CASSVDIANTEAFF
TRBV11-2	TRBJ2-7	CASTDYYEQYF
TRBV27	TRBJ1-2	CASSMTGGANYGYTF
TRBV5-6	TRBJ1-2	CASSSPGTSLYGYTF
TRBV7-6	TRBJ1-1	CASSPYRGRGMNTEAFF
TRBV6-1	TRBJ2-2	CASSERTPNTGELFF
TRBV7-9	TRBJ1-1	CASSLGNWNTEAFF
TRBV7-2	TRBJ2-7	CASSLSMRGSYEQYF
TRBV5-6	TRBJ2-7	CASIHEQYF
TRBV7-9	TRBJ2-7	CASSAQGYEQYF
TRBV12-3/TRBV12-4	TRBJ1-1	CASRTGAWTEAFF
TRBV10-3	TRBJ1-6	CAISQGTAYNSPLHF
TRBV9	TRBJ1-2	CASSSRRGWVGYTF
TRBV6-1	TRBJ2-2	CASSDRILGGGELFF